One sample yielded the 5 T cell receptor beta chains listed below, sequenced in a study of T-cell reconstitution after alpha-beta-depleted transplantation in children. TCRbeta library construction was performed incorporating unique molecular identifiers. TCRdb recomputed calls from the PCR reads with MiXCR, one row per CDR3 protein. The table records 500,000 to 600,000 distinct CDR3 sequences, around 19% of them present only once. The specimen comprised PBMCs from the stem cell graft donor, sampled from the stem cell graft. The receptors shown here come from a human donor who donated a stem cell graft to a child with acute lymphoblastic leukemia.

This clonotype has a handful of counts. This chain uses TRBV5-1 with TRBJ2-3; D unclear. The CDR3 totals 15 residues. V lost 0 bases and J 6 bases, leaving 14 bases between the germline ends. CDR1 is SGHRS and CDR2 is YFSETQ in the germline V gene. This chain's CDR3 is CASSLVGSPPDTQYF. The CDR3 DNA reads as TGCGCCAGCAGCTTGGTCGGTTCTCCACCTGATACGCAGTATTTT.

There are a few counts of this clonotype. Here the CDR3 reads CASSQDLRSAKNIQYF. The CDR3 DNA follows: TGTGCCAGCAGCCAAGACTTAAGATCGGCCAAAAACATTCAGTACTTC. The chain couples TRBV3-1 to TRBJ2-4; no firm D call. V was trimmed by 0 bases and J by 1 base, leaving 10 bases between them. The CDR3 length is 16 residues. Germline CDR1 reads LGHDT; CDR2 reads YNNKEL (reference sequence). Using reference TRBV3-1 and TRBJ2-4 for the parts outside the CDR3, the full variable domain is DTAVSQTPKYLVTQMGNDKSIKCEQNLGHDTMYWYKQDSKKFLKIMFSYNNKELIINETVPNRFSPKSPDKAHLNLHINSLELGDSAVYFCASSQDLRSAKNIQYFGAGTRLSVL.

The chain links TRBV20-1 to TRBJ2-7; possible D gene TRBD2, 5 bases. CDR1 is DFQATT and CDR2 is SNEGSKA in the germline V gene (reference sequence). CDR3 length equals 13 residues. Trimming stripped 5 bases from V and 2 bases from J, with 13 bases between. DNA for the CDR3: TGCAGTGCTTGGGCTAGCAGCGCCTACGAGCAGTACTTC. Residues: CSAWASSAYEQYF.

This clonotype has just a few counts. This sequence joins TRBV24-1 and TRBJ2-1; 9 nucleotides align to TRBD2. Trimming at V came to 7 bases and at J to 6 bases, leaving 6 bases not matched to a gene. The germline CDR1 and CDR2 sequences are KGHDR and SFDVKD. This CDR3 has 14 amino acids. For the CDR3, the DNA is TGTGCCACCAGCCGGACTAGCGACTCCAATGAGCAGTTCTTC. The encoded protein is CATSRTSDSNEQFF.

This clonotype appeared a single time. This chain connects TRBV20-1 to TRBJ1-6; 7 bases line up with TRBD1. Trimming removed 5 bases from V and 8 bases from J; junction bases left unmatched: 12. CDR1 and CDR2 (germline): DFQATT, SNEGSKA (reference sequence). The CDR3 sequence is 15 residues long. CDR3 DNA: TGCAGTGCTGGCAACAGGGGAAAGGTGGATTCACCCCTCCACTTT. This sequence encodes CSAGNRGKVDSPLHF.